This TCR beta chain was profiled in a study of T-cell memory formation after mild COVID-19. On the study more broadly: Each donor largely had its own TCR clusters. General study results and limits: A balance of CD4 and CD8 characterized clones contracting day 15 to 85, whereas later expanders leaned CD4+. Pre-infection memory already had some responding clones, implying cross-reactive memory joined.

About this clonotype itself: Its antigen remains unidentified.

The authors produced TCR alpha and TCR beta cDNA libraries with sample barcodes and UMIs by 5'RACE using constant-segment primers. TCRdb processed the 5' RACE reads anew with MiXCR; each CDR3 protein has one entry. The sample lists 250,000 to 400,000 distinct CDR3 sequences, over 11% seen once, with around a fifth in the top ten. V lost 4 bases and J 1 base, leaving 16 bases between the germline ends. From germline, CDR1 is LNHDA and CDR2 SQIVND (reference sequence). The CDR3 loop spans 16 amino acids. The gene calls are TRBV19 and TRBJ2-5; D is possibly TRBD1 (5 bases). This receptor was taken from a man aged 18 to 35 who had mild COVID-19 (a few samples of this study predate the infection). Cell type and time point are not known. Source material: PBMCs or a T cell subset sorted from them (not recorded which). The CDR3, as DNA: TGTGCCAGTAGTAACAGCCGCAGGGAACCCCAAGAGACCCAGTACTTC. Amino acids: CASSNSRREPQETQYF.